Shown below are 9 T cell receptor beta chains from a single sample sequenced in a study of control samples from healthy donors and cancer patients. Here immunoSEQ multiplex PCR was the method, and the copy in TCRdb shows in-frame clones only, minus some. The data contain about 60,000 clones, 90% to 97% of them singletons. Sequenced input: blood. The receptors stem from a woman in her late teens or twenties in good health.

CDR3 in DNA: TGTGCCAGCAGTGAAGCTGTTTATGGCTACACCTTC. Its protein is CASSEAVYGYTF. This chain joins TRBV6-1 and TRBJ1-2; D ambiguous. Trimming took off 0 bases at V and 5 bases at J, with 4 bases between the two ends. The germline CDR1 and CDR2 sequences are MNHNS and SASEGT. The CDR3 covers 12 residues.

This clone has a handful of counts. The CDR3 loop reads CASSEQGKTGELFF. CDR3 nucleotides: TGTGCCAGCAGTGAACAGGGGAAAACCGGGGAGCTGTTTTTT. The chain couples TRBV6-1 to TRBJ2-2, with a tentative D call TRBD1 (6 bases). Deletions cut 2 bases from V and 5 bases from J, with 9 bases between. Germline V gene data show CDR1 as MNHNS and CDR2 as SASEGT. The length of the CDR3 is 14 residues.

This chain uses TRBV19 with TRBJ1-1; D uncertain. In germline, CDR1 is LNHDA, CDR2 SQIVND (reference sequence). The V end lost 0 bases, the J end lost 1 base, and 6 bases lay between the germline ends. CDR3 length equals 14 residues. The CDR3, as DNA: TGTGCCAGTAGTATAGATCAATCGAACACTGAAGCTTTCTTT. Residues: CASSIDQSNTEAFF. The variable domain in full, completed from reference TRBV19 and TRBJ1-1, reads DGGITQSPKYLFRKEGQNVTLSCEQNLNHDAMYWYRQDPGQGLRLIYYSQIVNDFQKGDIAEGYSVSREKKESFPLTVTSAQKNPTAFYLCASSIDQSNTEAFFGQGTRLTVV.

The chain joins TRBV11-3 to TRBJ1-5, with TRBD1 matching 7 bases. Trimming at V came to 5 bases and at J to 4 bases, leaving 5 bases not matched to a gene. The CDR3 is 14 amino acids. The germline V gene has CDR1 SGHNT and CDR2 YENEEA. CDR3 sequence (DNA): TGTGCCAGCAGCGCCGGGACAGAGAATCAGCCCCAGCATTTT. This encodes CASSAGTENQPQHF.

V is TRBV2 and J is TRBJ2-6, with TRBD1 as a possible D gene (5 bases). The V and J ends lost 7 bases and 3 bases respectively, with 13 bases between them. The CDR3 contains 15 residues. Per the germline V gene, CDR1 is SNHLY and CDR2 is FYNNEI. CDR3 loop: CASTYRGFGANVLTF. In DNA form, the CDR3 reads TGTGCCAGCACCTATAGGGGATTTGGGGCCAACGTCCTGACTTTC.

This clone has a single count. The chain has TRBV20-1 and TRBJ1-2, with TRBD1 matching over 8 bases. The germline CDR1 and CDR2 sequences are DFQATT and SNEGSKA (reference sequence). J lost 1 base, V lost 3 bases, and 4 bases had no gene match. The CDR3 totals 14 residues. Here the CDR3 reads CSASPGGFNYGYTF. CDR3 DNA sequence: TGCAGTGCTAGTCCAGGGGGCTTTAACTATGGCTACACCTTC.

The chain carries TRBV6-2 or TRBV6-3 and TRBJ1-6; no clear D gene. Germline CDR1 MNHEY, CDR2 SVGEGT. V lost 4 bases and J 7 bases, leaving 8 bases between the germline ends. The CDR3 is 13 residues long. CDR3 in DNA: TGTGCCAGCAGTTCCTTACTAAATTCACCCCTCCACTTT. This translates into CASSSLLNSPLHF.

The CDR3 is CASSQQGTSGNTIYF. The CDR3 region has the DNA TGTGCCAGCAGCCAACAAGGGACCTCTGGAAACACCATATATTTT. This chain connects TRBV3-1 (or the pseudogene TRBV3-2) to TRBJ1-3; possibly TRBD1 for D (5 bases). The ends were cut back, 2 bases at V and 0 bases at J, with 8 bases in the middle. The CDR3 runs to 15 residues. Germline V gene data show CDR1 as LGHDT and CDR2 as YNNKEL (reference sequence).

V and J are TRBV5-1 and TRBJ2-4; D ambiguous. This CDR3 has 15 residues. Germline V lookup: CDR1 SGHRS, CDR2 YFSETQ. Trimming stripped 0 bases from V and 0 bases from J, with 7 bases between. For the CDR3, the DNA is TGCGCCAGCAGCTTGGGGGGAAGAGCCAAAAACATTCAGTACTTC. Its protein product is CASSLGGRAKNIQYF.